This T cell receptor beta chain came from a study of blood T cell repertoires in COVID-19. Participant reports of clinical history set cohort assignment. For recovered donors of Cohort 3, there were two negative PCRs, clearance, or symptom resolution. The V gene's germline CDR1 is SNHLY and CDR2 FYNNEI. V dropped 7 bases and J dropped 4; count of bases not matched to a gene: 14. The CDR3 runs 17 residues. Data came from immunoSEQ multiplex PCR; TCRdb stores just in-frame clones and leaves some out. This table holds some 260,000 clones, approximately 84% found once. The TCR originated in a man aged 40-49 years who had recovered from COVID-19. Sequencing input: PBMCs or T cells enriched from blood (not recorded which). The rearrangement uses TRBV2 and TRBJ2-1; TRBD2 aligns across 9 bases. CDR3 nucleotide sequence: TGTGCCAGCACCCTACGGGTAACTAGCGGGCAGTACAATGAGCAGTTCTTC. Its protein is CASTLRVTSGQYNEQFF.